The 26 T cell receptor beta chains below come from one sample, sequenced in a study of blood T cell repertoires in COVID-19. Clones were sequenced by immunoSEQ multiplex PCR, and TCRdb holds only the in-frame ones, with some missing. The data contain around 150,000 clones, approximately 90% of them singletons. Sequencing input: peripheral blood. Receptors were obtained from an older woman who had recovered from COVID-19.

Only one count was recorded for this clone. This chain joins TRBV19 and TRBJ1-6, with a possible D match to TRBD1 (6 bases). V was pared by 4 bases and J by 10 bases, with 14 bases between. CDR3 length: 14 amino acids. CDR1 and CDR2 from the germline V gene are LNHDA and SQIVND (reference sequence). CDR3 nucleotide sequence: TGTGCCAGTAGTAACGGGCAGGGGCGGTCACCCCTCCACTTT. Translating gives CASSNGQGRSPLHF. Looking up the rest from reference TRBV19 and TRBJ1-6 gives the full variable domain: DGGITQSPKYLFRKEGQNVTLSCEQNLNHDAMYWYRQDPGQGLRLIYYSQIVNDFQKGDIAEGYSVSREKKESFPLTVTSAQKNPTAFYLCASSNGQGRSPLHFGNGTRLTVT.

The chain couples TRBV5-6 to TRBJ1-5; D is uncertain. V lost 4 bases and J lost 3, with 14 bases in between. This CDR3 is 15 amino acids long. Germline V CDR1 and CDR2: SGHDT, YYEEEE. This CDR3 is CASSKSPDFNQPQHF. The CDR3 coding sequence is TGTGCCAGCAGCAAAAGCCCGGACTTCAATCAGCCCCAGCATTTT. The whole variable domain, filled in from reference TRBV5-6 and TRBJ1-5, reads DAGVTQSPTHLIKTRGQQVTLRCSPKSGHDTVSWYQQALGQGPQFIFQYYEEEERQRGNFPDRFSGHQFPNYSSELNVNALLLGDSALYLCASSKSPDFNQPQHFGDGTRLSIL.

The CDR3 sequence is CASSQSLQETQYF. The CDR3 nucleotides read TGCGCCAGCAGCCAAAGTCTACAAGAGACCCAGTACTTC. The rearrangement uses TRBV5-1 and TRBJ2-5; D gene uncertain. The germline V gene encodes CDR1 SGHRS and CDR2 YFSETQ. This CDR3 comprises 13 residues. The ends were cut back, 4 bases at V and 2 bases at J, with 9 bases in the middle. Full variable domain (rest looked up from reference TRBV5-1 and TRBJ2-5): KAGVTQTPRYLIKTRGQQVTLSCSPISGHRSVSWYQQTPGQGLQFLFEYFSETQRNKGNFPGRFSGRQFSNSRSEMNVSTLELGDSALYLCASSQSLQETQYFGPGTRLLVL.

This clone was recorded only once. The V and J genes are TRBV30 and TRBJ2-1, with 10 bases lining up with TRBD2. V dropped 5 bases and J dropped 4; count of bases not matched to a gene: 5. Per the germline V gene, CDR1 is GTSNPN and CDR2 is SVGIG (reference sequence). The CDR3 totals 14 residues. CDR3 region: CAWLTSGVYNEQFF. In nucleotides, the CDR3 is TGTGCCTGGCTTACTAGCGGGGTTTACAATGAGCAGTTCTTC.

The sample holds one count of this clone. The chain recombines TRBV9 with TRBJ2-3; D gene uncertain. The V and J ends lost 0 bases and 1 base respectively, with 12 bases between them. Germline V gives CDR1 SGDLS, CDR2 YYNGEE. CDR3 length equals 16 residues. The CDR3 DNA follows: TGTGCCAGCAGCGTAGTTGTTGAGTTGGGCACAGATACGCAGTATTTT. Its translation is CASSVVVELGTDTQYF.

The chain is built from TRBV7-3 and TRBJ2-2, with D perhaps matching TRBD1 (6 bases). CDR3 size: 15 residues. Germline CDR1 SGHTA, CDR2 FQGTGA. V gave up 8 bases and J gave up 0 bases, with 13 bases separating them. CDR3 sequence: CASRQGTTNTGELFF. CDR3 in DNA: TGTGCCAGCCGGCAGGGGACCACGAACACCGGGGAGCTGTTTTTT.

V gene TRBV7-9 combines with J gene TRBJ1-1; D is unresolved. The CDR3 loop spans 14 amino acids. Germline V gene lookup returns CDR1 SEHNR and CDR2 FQNEAQ (reference sequence). The V and J ends lost 5 bases and 0 bases respectively, with 10 bases between them. CDR3 in DNA: TGTGCCAGCAGCCCTTCTTCCTTGAACACTGAAGCTTTCTTT. Translating it yields CASSPSSLNTEAFF.

The J gene is TRBJ2-7, the V gene TRBV7-9, with TRBD2 matching 15 bases. V shed 3 bases, J shed 0 bases, and the junction held 0 bases outside the gene matches. There are 16 residues in the CDR3. The V gene's germline CDR1 is SEHNR and CDR2 FQNEAQ (reference sequence). CDR3 nucleotide sequence: TGTGCCAGCAGCTTGGGACTAGCGGGGGGCTCCTACGAGCAGTACTTC. This encodes CASSLGLAGGSYEQYF. The full variable domain, with the rest looked up from reference TRBV7-9 and TRBJ2-7, is DTGVSQNPRHKITKRGQNVTFRCDPISEHNRLYWYRQTLGQGPEFLTYFQNEAQLEKSRLLSDRFSAERPKGSFSTLEIQRTEQGDSAMYLCASSLGLAGGSYEQYFGPGTRLTVT.

This rearrangement joins TRBV13 to TRBJ2-3; TRBD2 agrees at 13 bases. The junction had 3 bases not matched to a gene; V was cut back by 1 base and J by 2 bases. Germline assignment: CDR1 PRHDT and CDR2 FYEKMQ (reference sequence). The CDR3 runs 17 residues. CDR3 sequence (DNA): TGTGCCAGCAGCTTAGTTGGACTAGCGGGGGACACAGATACGCAGTATTTT. It translates to CASSLVGLAGDTDTQYF.

The CDR3 reads CASSLLASGVRKTQYF. The CDR3 DNA reads TGTGCCAGCAGTTTATTGGCTAGCGGGGTTCGGAAGACCCAGTACTTC. The chain couples TRBV27 to TRBJ2-5; 9 bases agree with TRBD2. CDR1 MNHEY and CDR2 SMNVEV come from the germline V gene (reference sequence). The CDR3 spans 16 residues. V trimming: 1 base; J trimming: 6 bases; junction bases outside the gene matches: 9.

Concerning this clone itself: This sample includes further DNA sequences coding for the same CDR3. V gene TRBV29-1 combines with J gene TRBJ2-2; D is perhaps TRBD1 (6 bases). Germline values: CDR1 SQVTM, CDR2 ANQGSEA. The CDR3 is made up of 12 amino acids. Trimming cost V 6 bases and J 1 base, with 6 bases left between them. CDR3 in amino acids: CSVTGNTGELFF. The CDR3, as DNA: TGCAGCGTGACAGGGAACACCGGGGAGCTGTTTTTT.

The rearrangement joins TRBV14 to TRBJ1-6; possibly TRBD1 for D (5 bases). Trimming removed 3 bases from V and 9 bases from J, with 12 bases in between. This CDR3 is 14 amino acids long. Germline V gene lookup returns CDR1 SGHDN and CDR2 FVKESK. The CDR3 bases are TGTGCCAGCAGCCAGCGGCAGGGAACTTCACCCCTCCACTTT. As protein: CASSQRQGTSPLHF.

The CDR3 DNA reads as TGTGCCAGTAGCAGACAGGAGAGGACTGAAGCTTTCTTT. Its translation: CASSRQERTEAFF. This chain connects TRBV19 to TRBJ1-1; maybe TRBD1 (6 bases). The germline V gene encodes CDR1 LNHDA and CDR2 SQIVND (reference sequence). V was shortened by 6 bases and J by 5 bases, with 13 bases between the two germline ends. This CDR3 spans 13 amino acids. The full variable domain, in which reference TRBV19 and TRBJ1-1 provide the parts outside the CDR3, is DGGITQSPKYLFRKEGQNVTLSCEQNLNHDAMYWYRQDPGQGLRLIYYSQIVNDFQKGDIAEGYSVSREKKESFPLTVTSAQKNPTAFYLCASSRQERTEAFFGQGTRLTVV.

In DNA, the CDR3 is TGTGCCAGTAGTGGTTCTGGAGCGGGGGGACCTCCAGATTACGAGCAGTACTTC. This codes for CASSGSGAGGPPDYEQYF. The V call is TRBV19, the J call TRBJ2-7, with 9 bases lining up with TRBD2. Germline V gene lookup returns CDR1 LNHDA and CDR2 SQIVND (reference sequence). This CDR3 is built from 18 residues. V gave up 5 bases and J gave up 4 bases; unmatched junction bases: 18.

The J gene is TRBJ1-1, the V gene TRBV6-5; D uncertain. Germline CDR1 is MNHEY and CDR2 is SVGAGI. Trimming removed 7 bases from V and 0 bases from J, with 9 bases in between. The CDR3 is 13 residues long. The CDR3 sequence: CASIRQVNTEAFF. The DNA for the CDR3 is TGTGCCAGCATCCGTCAGGTGAACACTGAAGCTTTCTTT.

This chain links TRBV9 with TRBJ2-7, with 7 bases identical to TRBD2. Germline V gene sequence: CDR1 SGDLS, CDR2 YYNGEE. V trimming: 4 bases; J trimming: 5 bases; junction bases outside the gene matches: 9. The CDR3 runs to 14 residues. Here the CDR3 reads CASSPRGDRDEQYF. The CDR3 nucleotides are TGTGCCAGCAGCCCTCGGGGGGATAGGGACGAGCAGTACTTC.

The chain employs TRBV9 and TRBJ2-2; D might be TRBD2 (7 bases). V lost 0 bases, J lost 3 bases, and 18 bases lay in between. The CDR3 spans 18 residues. CDR1 and CDR2 (germline): SGDLS, YYNGEE. CDR3 in amino acids: CASSVVTGGLWDTGELFF. The CDR3 DNA sequence: TGTGCCAGCAGCGTAGTGACGGGGGGCCTGTGGGACACCGGGGAGCTGTTTTTT.

The chain recombines TRBV2 with TRBJ1-5; D ambiguous. Trimming stripped 1 base from V and 1 base from J, with 14 bases between. The CDR3 spans 17 residues. Germline V gives CDR1 SNHLY, CDR2 FYNNEI. CDR3 amino acids: CASSEGLGFGSNQPQHF. CDR3 bases: TGTGCCAGCAGTGAAGGTCTCGGGTTTGGGAGCAATCAGCCCCAGCATTTT.

The chain is built from TRBV2 and TRBJ2-4, with TRBD1 identical over 7 bases. This CDR3 region has 14 residues. Germline CDR1 reads SNHLY; CDR2 reads FYNNEI. Trimming cost V 7 bases and J 6 bases; bases outside gene matches: 9. CDR3 nucleotides: TGTGCCAGCATTATGGGACAGTACGGAAACATTCAGTACTTC. It specifies CASIMGQYGNIQYF.

V is TRBV30 and J is TRBJ1-1, with a weak D call TRBD1 (6 bases). Trimming took off 6 bases at V and 3 bases at J, with 14 bases between the two ends. The CDR3 is 13 amino acids. CDR1 and CDR2 from the germline V gene are GTSNPN and SVGIG (reference sequence). CDR3 sequence: CACTGNGYTEAFF. The CDR3 DNA sequence: TGTGCCTGTACAGGGAATGGGTACACTGAAGCTTTCTTT.

This rearrangement joins TRBV6-5 to TRBJ2-2, with a tentative D call TRBD1 (5 bases). Germline V gene sequence: CDR1 MNHEY, CDR2 SVGAGI. This CDR3 comprises 16 residues. V lost 3 bases and J 0 bases, leaving 11 bases between the germline ends. The CDR3 sequence is CASSYNQDTNTGELFF. CDR3 nucleotides: TGTGCCAGCAGTTATAATCAGGACACGAACACCGGGGAGCTGTTTTTT.

The chain couples TRBV28 to TRBJ1-6; 9 bases line up with TRBD1. Looked up from germline, CDR1 is MDHEN and CDR2 is SYDVKM. The CDR3 consists of 15 residues. Trimming at V came to 5 bases and at J to 8 bases, leaving 7 bases not matched to a gene. The DNA for the CDR3 is TGTGCCAGCAGTAGGGGACAGGGCGGGTATTCACCCCTCCACTTT. Translated: CASSRGQGGYSPLHF.

This CDR3 is CASSLTGPGNQPQHF. DNA for the CDR3: TGTGCCAGCAGTTTAACAGGGCCAGGCAATCAGCCCCAGCATTTT. The rearrangement uses TRBV6-5 and TRBJ1-5; possibly TRBD1 for D (6 bases). This CDR3 contains 15 residues. Germline CDR1 is MNHEY and CDR2 is SVGAGI. Trimming shortened V by 4 bases and J by 2 bases, and 12 bases separated the two germline ends.

The chain uses TRBV5-1 and TRBJ2-2; no clear D. The germline V and J ends were trimmed by 0 bases and 6 bases, with 12 bases remaining between them. Looked up from germline, CDR1 is SGHRS and CDR2 is YFSETQ. The CDR3 has 15 amino acids. Here the CDR3 reads CASSLARSDAGELFF. In DNA, the CDR3 is TGCGCCAGCAGCTTGGCTAGAAGTGATGCCGGGGAGCTGTTTTTT.

This chain links TRBV15 with TRBJ1-2; D unresolved. Trimming cost V 0 bases and J 3 bases, with 11 bases left between them. Germline V gene lookup returns CDR1 LNHNV and CDR2 YYDKDF (reference sequence). The CDR3 spans 15 residues. CDR3 region: CATSRDLNLDYGYTF. The CDR3 region has the DNA TGTGCCACCAGCAGAGATTTAAACTTGGACTATGGCTACACCTTC.

J is TRBJ1-2 and V is TRBV5-3; 9 bases map to TRBD1. TRBV5-3 is an ORF, and what it does is uncertain. V gave up 4 bases and J gave up 4 bases; unmatched junction bases: 14. The CDR3 contains 17 residues. DNA of the CDR3: TGTGCCAGAAGCGCCGGGACAGGGAGGTTAAAAGCCTATGGCTACACCTTC. Its protein product is CARSAGTGRLKAYGYTF.